This T cell receptor beta chain was captured by sequencing in a study of blood T cell repertoires in COVID-19. At the level of the study: T cells, B-cell-depleted T cells, or PBMCs provided the cDNA or gDNA that served as material.

The age range of participants was about 18 to 100 years, with residence in under 30 US areas. On this clone itself: Distinct nucleotide sequences in the sample also encode this CDR3.

In the original analysis: Reference gene primer amplification in the assay estimated nucleated cell counts. Using immunoSEQ multiplex PCR, the repertoire was profiled, and TCRdb retains in-frame clones only, with some absent. V and J calls and clone size are as listed in that table; D and trimming were resolved from the DNA. The table records about 270,000 clones, approximately 90% of them present only once. The CDR3 sequence is 12 residues long. With 3 bases removed from V and 4 bases from J, the gap between germline ends came to 7 bases. The TCR sequence derives from a woman in her thirties with acute COVID-19. Source material: PBMCs or T cells enriched from blood (not recorded which). This chain connects TRBV12-3 or TRBV12-4 to TRBJ2-7; perhaps TRBD2 as D (6 bases). The DNA of the CDR3 is TGTGCCAGCAGTTTTCGGGGGTACGAGCAGTACTTC. This codes for CASSFRGYEQYF.